Below are 3 T cell receptor beta chains sequenced from a single sample in a study of T-cell reconstitution after alpha-beta-depleted transplantation in children. TCRbeta library construction was performed incorporating unique molecular identifiers. Via MiXCR, TCRdb re-called the PCR reads, giving one row per CDR3 protein. The sample holds about 640,000 distinct CDR3 sequences, about 15% seen once. The material was PBMCs from the stem cell graft donor, obtained from the stem cell graft. These receptors were obtained from a human donor who donated a stem cell graft to a child with acute myeloid leukemia.

The chain uses TRBV7-8 and TRBJ2-7; 10 positions match TRBD1. CDR1 is SGHVS, CDR2 FQNEAQ, per germline. The junction had 12 bases not matched to a gene; V was cut back by 5 bases and J by 5 bases. The CDR3 consists of 16 residues. Here the CDR3 DNA reads TGTGCCAGCAGCCACTTCACCGGGACAGGGGTCCACGAGCAGTACGTC. Protein: CASSHFTGTGVHEQYV.

This clonotype has a count of ten or more. This sequence joins TRBV20-1 and TRBJ1-5, with D unresolved. This CDR3 has 13 amino acids. With 1 base removed from V and 0 bases from J, the gap between germline ends came to 4 bases. CDR1 is DFQATT, CDR2 SNEGSKA, per germline (reference sequence). CDR3 amino acids: CSARGNSNQPQHF. CDR3 nucleotide sequence: TGCAGTGCTAGAGGAAATAGCAATCAGCCCCAGCATTTT.

This clonotype was detected only a few times. The rearrangement joins TRBV12-3 or TRBV12-4 to TRBJ2-6, with D hard to call. Trimming cost V 9 bases and J 8 bases, with 8 bases left between them. The CDR3 has 11 residues. This chain's CDR3 is CASYLTNVLTF. The CDR3 region has the DNA TGTGCCAGTTATCTGACCAACGTCCTGACTTTC.